This is a list of T cell receptor beta chains from one sample in a study of T-cell reconstitution after alpha-beta-depleted transplantation in children. TCRdb used MiXCR to reprocess the PCR reads, holding one entry per CDR3 protein. The data contain around 300,000 distinct CDR3 sequences, around 20% of them singletons. The sequenced sample was PBMCs, mostly from graft donor cells, obtained 180 days after TCRalphabeta/CD19-depleted stem cell transplant. The receptor source for this set is a male patient younger than 18 who had a stem cell transplant for acute lymphoblastic leukemia, so the T cells may come from the graft donor. Each CDR3 is given with its conserved first and last residue. A D gene is named only where the DNA matches it firmly. A row's size may be missing; if present it is once, few, many or a size class.

V gene: TRBV7-2
J gene: TRBJ2-7
D gene: TRBD1
clone size: .
CDR3 protein: CASSYRTGQGEQYF
CDR3 DNA: TGTGCCAGCAGCTACAGGACAGGACAGGGCGAGCAGTACTTC

V gene: TRBV12-3/TRBV12-4
J gene: TRBJ2-2
D gene: TRBD2
clone size: .
CDR3 protein: CASSLLAGDTGELFF
CDR3 DNA: TGTGCCAGCAGTTTACTAGCGGGAGACACCGGGGAGCTGTTTTTT

V gene: TRBV9
J gene: TRBJ2-3
D gene: TRBD1
clone size: .
CDR3 protein: CASSVRTGSTSTDTQYF
CDR3 DNA: TGTGCCAGCAGCGTGCGGACAGGGTCCACTAGCACAGATACGCAGTATTTT

V gene: TRBV11-2
J gene: TRBJ1-4
D gene: .
clone size: .
CDR3 protein: CASSLERWRLGYEKLFF
CDR3 DNA: TGTGCCAGCAGCTTAGAGCGTTGGCGGCTGGGGTATGAAAAACTGTTTTTT

V gene: TRBV6-4
J gene: TRBJ1-2
D gene: TRBD1
clone size: once
CDR3 protein: CAGSRDRGLYGYTF
CDR3 DNA: TGTGCCGGCTCCCGGGACAGGGGGCTCTATGGCTACACCTTC

V gene: TRBV18
J gene: TRBJ1-1
D gene: .
clone size: many
CDR3 protein: CASSPTENTEAFF
CDR3 DNA: TGTGCCAGCTCACCCACAGAGAACACTGAAGCTTTCTTT

V gene: TRBV6-5
J gene: TRBJ2-3
D gene: TRBD2
clone size: .
CDR3 protein: CASSSTRGLAGDTQYF
CDR3 DNA: TGTGCCAGCAGTTCGACCCGTGGACTAGCGGGCGATACGCAGTATTTT

V gene: TRBV28
J gene: TRBJ1-2
D gene: .
clone size: once
CDR3 protein: CASRVASNYGYTF
CDR3 DNA: TGTGCCAGCAGGGTTGCCTCGAACTATGGCTACACCTTC

V gene: TRBV4-1
J gene: TRBJ2-7
D gene: .
clone size: many
CDR3 protein: CASSQDRGGKLHF
CDR3 DNA: TGCGCCAGCAGCCAAGATCGAGGCGGGAAGCTACACTTC

V gene: TRBV7-6
J gene: TRBJ2-1
D gene: TRBD2
clone size: .
CDR3 protein: CASSPPPGGYNEQFF
CDR3 DNA: TGTGCCAGCAGTCCTCCTCCGGGGGGCTACAATGAGCAGTTCTTC

V gene: TRBV20-1
J gene: TRBJ1-1
D gene: .
clone size: few
CDR3 protein: CSARGSGATEAFF
CDR3 DNA: TGCAGTGCTAGAGGCTCAGGGGCCACTGAAGCTTTCTTT

V gene: TRBV5-1
J gene: TRBJ2-3
D gene: TRBD2
clone size: .
CDR3 protein: CASSTTSGPYTDTQYF
CDR3 DNA: TGCGCCAGCAGCACGACTAGCGGGCCCTACACAGATACGCAGTATTTT

V gene: TRBV11-2
J gene: TRBJ2-3
D gene: TRBD2
clone size: few
CDR3 protein: CASRQLRWTSGRSRAADTQYF
CDR3 DNA: TGTGCCAGCAGACAATTAAGATGGACTAGCGGGAGATCCCGGGCCGCAGATACGCAGTATTTT

V gene: TRBV7-8
J gene: TRBJ1-5
D gene: TRBD1
clone size: few
CDR3 protein: CASRNDRVIRMRLQDQPQHF
CDR3 DNA: TGTGCCAGCAGAAATGACAGGGTGATACGGATGCGTCTCCAGGATCAGCCCCAGCATTTT

V gene: TRBV10-3
J gene: TRBJ2-5
D gene: .
clone size: few
CDR3 protein: CAISGAGTGETQYF
CDR3 DNA: TGTGCCATCAGTGGGGCTGGGACCGGGGAGACCCAGTACTTC

V gene: TRBV27
J gene: TRBJ2-3
D gene: TRBD2
clone size: .
CDR3 protein: CASGLAGGSTDTQYF
CDR3 DNA: TGTGCCAGCGGACTAGCGGGAGGTAGCACAGATACGCAGTATTTT

V gene: TRBV7-9
J gene: TRBJ2-7
D gene: .
clone size: .
CDR3 protein: CASSLGWTSYEQYF
CDR3 DNA: TGTGCCAGCAGCTTAGGCTGGACAAGCTACGAGCAGTACTTC

V gene: TRBV20-1
J gene: TRBJ2-5
D gene: .
clone size: few
CDR3 protein: CSARDLRWVTQYF
CDR3 DNA: TGCAGTGCTAGAGATCTGAGATGGGTGACCCAGTACTTC

V gene: TRBV12-3/TRBV12-4
J gene: TRBJ2-2
D gene: .
clone size: .
CDR3 protein: CASRVQGRGTGELFF
CDR3 DNA: TGTGCCAGCAGAGTACAGGGGAGGGGCACCGGGGAGCTGTTTTTT

V gene: TRBV12-3/TRBV12-4
J gene: TRBJ2-1
D gene: .
clone size: .
CDR3 protein: CASSLRQANEQFF
CDR3 DNA: TGTGCCAGCAGTTTAAGGCAGGCCAATGAGCAGTTCTTC

V gene: TRBV18
J gene: TRBJ1-3
D gene: .
clone size: .
CDR3 protein: CASSPQADGNTIYF
CDR3 DNA: TGTGCCAGCTCACCACAGGCGGATGGAAACACCATATATTTT

V gene: TRBV29-1
J gene: TRBJ2-7
D gene: .
clone size: .
CDR3 protein: CSVEDLRGGNEQYF
CDR3 DNA: TGCAGCGTTGAAGATCTCAGGGGAGGAAACGAGCAGTACTTC

V gene: TRBV6-2/TRBV6-3
J gene: TRBJ2-7
D gene: TRBD1
clone size: medium-sized
CDR3 protein: CASSYFRGSYEQYF
CDR3 DNA: TGTGCCAGCAGTTACTTCAGGGGGTCCTACGAGCAGTACTTC

V gene: TRBV20-1
J gene: TRBJ2-7
D gene: TRBD1
clone size: few
CDR3 protein: CSARGGQIYEQYF
CDR3 DNA: TGCAGTGCTAGAGGGGGACAGATCTACGAGCAGTACTTC

V gene: TRBV6-2/TRBV6-3
J gene: TRBJ2-4
D gene: .
clone size: few
CDR3 protein: CASSSAAIQYF
CDR3 DNA: TGTGCCAGCAGCTCGGCGGCCATTCAGTACTTC

V gene: TRBV9
J gene: TRBJ2-2
D gene: .
clone size: .
CDR3 protein: CASSPRSRETGTGELFF
CDR3 DNA: TGTGCCAGCAGCCCCCGTAGCCGGGAGACGGGCACCGGGGAGCTGTTTTTT

V gene: TRBV5-6
J gene: TRBJ2-7
D gene: TRBD2
clone size: .
CDR3 protein: CASSRGTSLPYEQYF
CDR3 DNA: TGTGCCAGCAGCCGCGGGACTAGCCTCCCCTACGAGCAGTACTTC

V gene: TRBV5-6
J gene: TRBJ2-7
D gene: .
clone size: few
CDR3 protein: CASSLVENEQYF
CDR3 DNA: TGTGCCAGCAGCTTGGTGGAGAACGAGCAGTACTTC

V gene: TRBV5-5
J gene: TRBJ2-3
D gene: .
clone size: few
CDR3 protein: CASSLAGDSTDTQYF
CDR3 DNA: TGTGCCAGCAGCTTGGCCGGGGACAGCACAGATACGCAGTATTTT

V gene: TRBV7-3
J gene: TRBJ2-3
D gene: TRBD2
clone size: .
CDR3 protein: CASRPTHLPGLAGGADTQYF
CDR3 DNA: TGTGCCAGCAGGCCAACCCACCTTCCGGGACTAGCGGGAGGAGCAGATACGCAGTATTTT

V gene: TRBV18
J gene: TRBJ2-1
D gene: .
clone size: .
CDR3 protein: CASSPQGTAHNEQFF
CDR3 DNA: TGTGCCAGCTCACCACAGGGTACGGCCCACAATGAGCAGTTCTTC